Sequencing of this T cell receptor beta chain was carried out in a study of blood T cell repertoires in COVID-19. Germline CDR1 reads SGHRS; CDR2 reads YFSETQ. The V and J ends lost 3 bases and 3 bases respectively, with 12 bases between them. The CDR3 runs 14 residues. The assay was immunoSEQ multiplex PCR, and TCRdb's table has in-frame clones only and misses some. The sample gives 150,000 to 170,000 clones, 65% to 90% of which show up once; around 10% is in the top ten. This receptor was obtained from a woman aged 60-70 years with COVID-19, enrolled during active disease. The sequenced sample was peripheral blood. This rearrangement joins TRBV5-1 to TRBJ1-1; weak D call: TRBD1 (5 bases). CDR3 bases: TGCGCCAGCAGCTCGGGGGGATGGGACACTGAAGCTTTCTTT. This gives the protein CASSSGGWDTEAFF.